The clone carrying this TCR beta chain was seen repeatedly, ten times or more. Researchers defined stable Graves' hyperthyroidism as no ophthalmopathy progression within 18 months. Hyperthyroidism patients were newly diagnosed, had disease duration under 2 months, and were aged 18 to 65 years. This sample stems from a study of T cells in Graves' hyperthyroidism and ophthalmopathy. CDR1 SGHAT and CDR2 FQNNGV come from the germline V gene. The CDR3 is 14 residues long. Trimming left V 0 bases short and J 8 bases short, with 12 bases between. Regions amplified from RNA transcripts were the TCR beta CDR3 regions. The HTBI primer set served for first-round RT-PCR of the TCR CDR3. TCRdb reprocessed the multiplex PCR reads via MiXCR and lists one record per CDR3 protein. The sample yields about 500,000 distinct CDR3 sequences, around an eighth seen once.

Specimen: blood. The V call is TRBV11-2, the J call TRBJ2-3; D unclear. The sequence derives from a woman between 18 and 29 years old with Graves' hyperthyroidism. The CDR3 DNA is TGTGCCAGCAGCTTAGATCTAGGCAGTATTACGCAGTATTTT. Encoded protein: CASSLDLGSITQYF.